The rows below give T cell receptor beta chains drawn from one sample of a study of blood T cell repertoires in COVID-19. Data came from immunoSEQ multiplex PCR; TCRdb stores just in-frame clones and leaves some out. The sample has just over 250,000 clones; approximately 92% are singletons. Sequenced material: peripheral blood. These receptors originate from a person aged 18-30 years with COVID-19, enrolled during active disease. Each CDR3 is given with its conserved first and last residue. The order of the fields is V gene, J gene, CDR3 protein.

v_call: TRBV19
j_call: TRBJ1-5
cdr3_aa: CASSISILGGVDQPQHF

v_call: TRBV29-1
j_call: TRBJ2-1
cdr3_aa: CSVENRGLSYNEQFF

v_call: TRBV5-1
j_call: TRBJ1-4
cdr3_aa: CASSLGTGGEKLFF

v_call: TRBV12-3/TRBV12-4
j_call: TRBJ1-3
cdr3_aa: CASSSPGNTIYF

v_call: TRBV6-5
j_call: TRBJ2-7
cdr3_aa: CASSKPGQGLGEQYF

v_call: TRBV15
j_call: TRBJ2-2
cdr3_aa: CATSMEQGVTGELFF

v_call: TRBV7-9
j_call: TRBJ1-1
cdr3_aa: CASSLRDREAFF

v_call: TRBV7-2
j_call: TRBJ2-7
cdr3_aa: CASSLGQARYEQYF

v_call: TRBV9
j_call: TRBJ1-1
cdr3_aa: CASSAQGWGNTEAFF

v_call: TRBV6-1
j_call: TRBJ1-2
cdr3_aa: CASSEYLSYGYTF

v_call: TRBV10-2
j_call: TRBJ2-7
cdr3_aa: CASIPQGSYEQYF

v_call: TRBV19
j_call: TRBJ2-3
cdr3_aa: CASSETGGGYSTDTQYF

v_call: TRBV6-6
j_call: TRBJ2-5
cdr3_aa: CASSSATSGKETQYF

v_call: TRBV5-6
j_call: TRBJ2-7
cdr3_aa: CASSLVWSSYEQYF

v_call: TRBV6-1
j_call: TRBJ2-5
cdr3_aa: CASSDQGGVGETQYF

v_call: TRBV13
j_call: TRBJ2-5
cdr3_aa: CASSTTSGSGETQYF

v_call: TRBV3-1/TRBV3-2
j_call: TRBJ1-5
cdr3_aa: CASSQDGAGGNQPQHF

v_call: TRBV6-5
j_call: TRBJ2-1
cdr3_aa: CASTRTRYNEQFF

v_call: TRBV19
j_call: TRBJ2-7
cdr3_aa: CASSALTSGSYEQYF

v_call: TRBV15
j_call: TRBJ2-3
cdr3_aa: CATSPGRVGGDTQYF

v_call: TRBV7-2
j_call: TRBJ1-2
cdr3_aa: CASSTILGAAGYTF

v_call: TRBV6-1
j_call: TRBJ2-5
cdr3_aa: CASSEELAGGLKETQYF

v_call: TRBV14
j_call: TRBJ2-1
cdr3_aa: CASSPIGGLVDEQFF

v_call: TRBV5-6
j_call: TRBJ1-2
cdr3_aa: CASSLAQGAYGYTF

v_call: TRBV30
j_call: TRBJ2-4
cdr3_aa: CAWRVGLAKNIQYF

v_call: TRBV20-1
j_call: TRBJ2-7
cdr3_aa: CSARQGYEQYF

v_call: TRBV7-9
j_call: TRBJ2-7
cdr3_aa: CASNIDDRDVYEQYF

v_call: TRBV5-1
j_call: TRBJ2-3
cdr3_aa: CASSLAALSSTDTQYF

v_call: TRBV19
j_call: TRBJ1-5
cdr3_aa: CASEHGTLYQPQHF